These T cell receptor beta chains were read from a single sample in a study of CD8 T cells in ankylosing spondylitis. TCRdb re-analysed the 5' RACE reads in MiXCR, keeping a single row per CDR3 protein. The sample yields 350,000 or so distinct CDR3 sequences, about 14% seen once. The sample was blood, either unsorted or a sorted T cell fraction (not recorded which). Receptors were obtained from a male donor with ankylosing spondylitis or in good health (not recorded which). CDR3s include the opening cysteine and the closing phenylalanine or tryptophan. Fields, in order: J gene, clone size, D gene, V gene, CDR3 DNA, CDR3 protein. The D gene is left open where the match is weak. Expanded clones get a size class; other rows say once, few or many, or leave the size out.

>TRBJ2-5|few|.|TRBV11-2
TGTGCCAGCAGCTTAGATCCACGCGGGGAGACCCAGTACTTC
CASSLDPRGETQYF
>TRBJ1-2|few|TRBD1|TRBV20-1
TGCAGTGCTAGATCTCGCACCCGGGACAGGGATTACTATGGCTACACCTTC
CSARSRTRDRDYYGYTF
>TRBJ1-6|.|.|TRBV19
TGTGCCAGTAGTGAGGAAGGTTCACCCCTCCACTTT
CASSEEGSPLHF
>TRBJ2-7|.|.|TRBV20-1
TGCAGTGCTACCGGGGCCACCTACGAGCAGTACTTC
CSATGATYEQYF
>TRBJ2-3|few|.|TRBV19
TGTGCCACCCTTAGACCATTCACAGATACGCAGTATTTT
CATLRPFTDTQYF
>TRBJ1-1|few|.|TRBV29-1
TGCAGCGCTACAGAGACAGCAGGTAGCACTGAAGCTTTCTTT
CSATETAGSTEAFF
>TRBJ2-2|few|.|TRBV5-1
TGCGCCAGCGTGGCAGCGGCGAACACCGGGGAGCTGTTTTTT
CASVAAANTGELFF
>TRBJ2-7|.|TRBD2|TRBV10-3
TGTGCCATCCGGACTAGCGGGGGGGAATACGAGCAGTACTTC
CAIRTSGGEYEQYF
>TRBJ2-5|.|.|TRBV20-1
TGCTGTGCTAGAGATCCATACCGCCCGGATCAAGAGACCCAGTACTTC
CCARDPYRPDQETQYF
>TRBJ1-1|few|TRBD1|TRBV7-8
TGTGCCAGCAGCCCTCTGGACAGGCCCCGTGAGGCTTTCTTT
CASSPLDRPREAFF
>TRBJ2-5|.|TRBD2|TRBV4-1
TGCGCCAGCAGCCAAGATCCAGCGGGGGGGCAAGAGACCCAGTACTTC
CASSQDPAGGQETQYF
>TRBJ1-2|.|TRBD1|TRBV12-3/TRBV12-4
TGTGCCAGCAGGGCTAGACAGGGGGCCCGCTATGGCTACACCTTC
CASRARQGARYGYTF
>TRBJ1-1|.|.|TRBV12-3/TRBV12-4
TGTGCCAGCAGTTTTGGGGAGAGCAAGCGGAACACTGAAGCTTTCTTT
CASSFGESKRNTEAFF
>TRBJ2-7|.|.|TRBV10-1
TGCGCCAGCAGTGATGGGGGGTCGATCTACGAGCAGTACTTC
CASSDGGSIYEQYF
>TRBJ2-2|few|TRBD1|TRBV5-1
TGCGCCAGCAGCTTGGATGGACAGGGGCCCGGGGAGCTGTTTTTT
CASSLDGQGPGELFF
>TRBJ2-3|few|TRBD2|TRBV19
TGTGCCAGTAGTATGCTGACTAGCGAATGGATAGATACGCAGTATTTT
CASSMLTSEWIDTQYF
>TRBJ2-3|.|TRBD1|TRBV6-1
TGTGCCAGCAGGGAGAGACAGGGGTCAGATACGCAGTATTTT
CASRERQGSDTQYF
>TRBJ1-2|few|.|TRBV25-1
TGTGCCAGCAGTGACCTCCCAGGGAACTATGGCTACACCTTC
CASSDLPGNYGYTF
>TRBJ2-1|few|.|TRBV5-1
TGCGCCAGCAGCTTTACCGGGACTTCCTACAATGAGCAGTTCTTC
CASSFTGTSYNEQFF
>TRBJ1-1|.|TRBD1|TRBV5-1
TGCGCCAGCAGCTTGGCAGGGGGGGAGATCGCTGAAGCTTTCTTT
CASSLAGGEIAEAFF
>TRBJ2-3|few|TRBD2|TRBV7-6
TGTGCCAGCAGCCCTAGCGGGAGGAAGACAGATACGCAGTATTTT
CASSPSGRKTDTQYF
>TRBJ2-7|few|TRBD2|TRBV11-2
TGTGCCAGCAGCTTAGACGGACTAGCGGAGCTCTACGAGCAGTACTTC
CASSLDGLAELYEQYF
>TRBJ1-2|.|.|TRBV12-3/TRBV12-4
TGTGCCAGCAGTTTCTCCAGGGCTGGCTATGGCTACACCTTC
CASSFSRAGYGYTF
>TRBJ2-7|.|.|TRBV12-3/TRBV12-4
TGTGCCAGCAGTTTAGCCGGACTAAGTATCTACGAGCAGTACTTC
CASSLAGLSIYEQYF
>TRBJ2-7|.|.|TRBV25-1
TGTGCCAGCACGCCCCGAGAATTCACCTACGAGCAGTACTTC
CASTPREFTYEQYF
>TRBJ2-7|.|TRBD1|TRBV5-1
TGCGCCAGCAGCTCGCTGACAGGGGGTCAGTCATACGAGCAGTACTTC
CASSSLTGGQSYEQYF
>TRBJ2-1|few|.|TRBV5-6
TGTGCCAGCAGCTGGGACCATGAGCAGTTCTTC
CASSWDHEQFF
>TRBJ2-1|few|.|TRBV12-3/TRBV12-4
TGTGCCAGCAGTCCCGGCTGGGCCCACAATGAGCAGTTCTTC
CASSPGWAHNEQFF
>TRBJ1-1|.|TRBD1|TRBV5-5
TGTGCCAGCAGCGCGACAGGGCCTGAAGCTTTCTTT
CASSATGPEAFF
>TRBJ2-1|many|.|TRBV12-3/TRBV12-4
TGTGCCAGCAGGCAACGGGAGGGGGCCACCAATGAGCAGTTCTTC
CASRQREGATNEQFF
>TRBJ1-1|.|TRBD1|TRBV5-4
TGTGCCAGCAGCGGGGACAGGAACACTGAAGCTTTCTTT
CASSGDRNTEAFF
>TRBJ1-5|few|.|TRBV6-5
TGTGCCAGCAGTTCACACAGGGATCAGCCCCAGCATTTT
CASSSHRDQPQHF
>TRBJ2-5|.|TRBD2|TRBV3-1
TGTGCCAGCAGCCCCCGACTAGCGGCTCTACAAGAGACCCAGTACTTC
CASSPRLAALQETQYF
>TRBJ1-2|few|.|TRBV3-1
TGTGCCAGCAGCCCCGAGGGACGGGTATATGGCTACACCTTC
CASSPEGRVYGYTF
>TRBJ2-3|few|.|TRBV29-1
TGCAGCGTTAATGGGAGGCGAACAGATACGCAGTATTTT
CSVNGRRTDTQYF
>TRBJ2-2|few|.|TRBV27
TGTGCCAGCAGTTCTTGGACAACCACCACCGGGGAGCTGTTTTTT
CASSSWTTTTGELFF
>TRBJ2-7|.|TRBD2|TRBV2
TGTGCCAGCAGTGTGGGAGGGGCATACGAGCAGTACTTC
CASSVGGAYEQYF
>TRBJ2-7|.|TRBD2|TRBV5-6
TGTGCCAGCAGCCTACCAGCGGGAGTGAGTGAGCAGTACTTC
CASSLPAGVSEQYF
>TRBJ1-4|few|.|TRBV5-4
TGTGCCAGCAGCTCAAGCCCTACAAGAGATGAAAAACTGTTTTTT
CASSSSPTRDEKLFF
>TRBJ2-7|.|.|TRBV7-2
TGTGCCAGCAGCATTAATAGCGAGCAGTACTTC
CASSINSEQYF
>TRBJ2-7|few|.|TRBV12-3/TRBV12-4
TGTGCCAGCAGAAGGGCCCACTCCTACGAGCAGTACTTC
CASRRAHSYEQYF
>TRBJ2-5|few|.|TRBV21-1
TGTGCCAGCACCTACCATTCCGGGACAGAAATAGAGACCCAGTACTTC
CASTYHSGTEIETQYF
>TRBJ2-5|.|.|TRBV12-3/TRBV12-4
TGTGCCAGCAGAATTTCCCCCCAAGAGACCCAGTACTTC
CASRISPQETQYF
>TRBJ2-2|many|TRBD2|TRBV5-8
TGTGCCAGCAGCTTTGGAGCGGGGGCCCTCGGCGGGGAGCTGTTTTTT
CASSFGAGALGGELFF
>TRBJ2-2|.|.|TRBV12-3/TRBV12-4
TGTGCCAGCAGTTTAGCGCAACACCGCCCGGAGCTGTTTTTT
CASSLAQHRPELFF
>TRBJ2-3|few|.|TRBV5-1
TGCGCCAGCAGCCCCCGACTAGCAGATACGCAGTATTTT
CASSPRLADTQYF
>TRBJ1-6|many|.|TRBV5-1
TGCGCCAGCAGCTTGGGAGGGATTGAGAATTCACCCCTCCACTTT
CASSLGGIENSPLHF
>TRBJ2-3|.|TRBD2|TRBV7-9
TGTGCCAGCAGCCTCGGGGGGTGGGCTAAGGCCACAGATACGCAGTATTTT
CASSLGGWAKATDTQYF
>TRBJ1-5|few|TRBD1|TRBV12-3/TRBV12-4
TGTGCCAGCAGGGAGGGGGCTGGTCAGCCCCAGCATTTT
CASREGAGQPQHF
>TRBJ2-2|.|TRBD2|TRBV11-3
TGTGCCAGCAGCTTAGATCTGGGAGGGACCGGGGAGCTGTTTTTT
CASSLDLGGTGELFF
>TRBJ2-7|few|TRBD1|TRBV4-1
TGCGCCAGCAGCCAAGCCGGACAGGTGTACGAGCAGTACTTC
CASSQAGQVYEQYF
>TRBJ2-2|few|.|TRBV20-1
TGCAGTGCTAGAGACTTACTGCACACCGGGGAGCTGTTTTTT
CSARDLLHTGELFF
>TRBJ2-2|many|.|TRBV12-3/TRBV12-4
TGTGCCACCCCGGTTCCGAACACCGGGGAGCTGTTTTTT
CATPVPNTGELFF
>TRBJ2-1|.|.|TRBV29-1
TGCAGCGTTGAAGTACCCCCGGGACACCGGGAGCAGTTCTTC
CSVEVPPGHREQFF
>TRBJ2-2|many|.|TRBV5-6
TGTGCCAGCAGCTTGGTCCAGGGACCCGGGGAGCTGTTTTTT
CASSLVQGPGELFF
>TRBJ1-3|.|.|TRBV5-1
TGCGCCAGCAGCGAGGGCTCTGGAAACACCATATATTTT
CASSEGSGNTIYF
>TRBJ2-7|.|.|TRBV18
TGTGCCAGCTCACCCCCGGGAGACCACGAGCAGTACTTC
CASSPPGDHEQYF
>TRBJ2-4|many|TRBD2|TRBV5-1
TGCGCCAGCAGCCCCGGGGGGGGGAGGAACATTCAGTACTTC
CASSPGGGRNIQYF
>TRBJ1-5|many|TRBD1|TRBV12-3/TRBV12-4
TGTGCCAGCAGTCCGGACAGGGGGAATCAGCCCCAGCATTTT
CASSPDRGNQPQHF